The present entry profiles one T cell receptor beta chain with its context. Antigen specificity is unknown. Germline V lookup: CDR1 GTSNPN, CDR2 SVGIG (reference sequence). Unmatched junction bases numbered 11, after V lost 0 bases and J lost 2 bases. The length of the CDR3 is 17 residues. The PCR contained 60 Vbeta and 13 Jbeta primers. Libraries were prepared by immunoSEQ multiplex PCR; TCRdb keeps only in-frame clonotypes and omits some of them. Here the sample table reports 40,000 to 50,000 clones. The source of the sample is a study of cytomegalovirus exposure and HLA in healthy donors. Study outcomes and limitations: Association of about 17,000 TCR beta sequences with HLA alleles was found at 0.05 false discovery rate in a later analysis. When presence/absence was analysed, sequencing depth was taken to be roughly uniform across donors.

The chain combines TRBV30 with TRBJ2-7; 9 nucleotides match TRBD2. This sequence originates from a man between 25 and 39 years old in good health and CMV-seronegative. Sample: PBMCs. The CDR3 protein is CAWSVPPRLAATYEQYF. CDR3 DNA sequence: TGTGCCTGGAGTGTACCCCCCAGACTAGCGGCGACCTACGAGCAGTACTTC.